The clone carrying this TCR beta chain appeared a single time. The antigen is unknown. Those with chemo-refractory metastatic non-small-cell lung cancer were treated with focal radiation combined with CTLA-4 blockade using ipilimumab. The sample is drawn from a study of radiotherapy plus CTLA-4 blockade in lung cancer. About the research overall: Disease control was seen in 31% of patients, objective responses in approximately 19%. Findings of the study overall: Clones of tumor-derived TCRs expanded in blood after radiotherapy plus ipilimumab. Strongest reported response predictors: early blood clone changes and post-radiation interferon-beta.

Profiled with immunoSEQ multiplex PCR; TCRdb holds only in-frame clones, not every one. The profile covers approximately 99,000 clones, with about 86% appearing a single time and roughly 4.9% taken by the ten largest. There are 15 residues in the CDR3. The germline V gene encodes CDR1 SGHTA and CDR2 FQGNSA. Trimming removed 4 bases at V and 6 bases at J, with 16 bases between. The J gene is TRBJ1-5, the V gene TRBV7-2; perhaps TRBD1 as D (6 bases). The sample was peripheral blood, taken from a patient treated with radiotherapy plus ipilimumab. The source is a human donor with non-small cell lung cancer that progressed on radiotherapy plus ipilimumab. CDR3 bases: TGTGCCAGCAGCTCACACCCAGGGGTGGGTCAGCCCCAGCATTTT. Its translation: CASSSHPGVGQPQHF.